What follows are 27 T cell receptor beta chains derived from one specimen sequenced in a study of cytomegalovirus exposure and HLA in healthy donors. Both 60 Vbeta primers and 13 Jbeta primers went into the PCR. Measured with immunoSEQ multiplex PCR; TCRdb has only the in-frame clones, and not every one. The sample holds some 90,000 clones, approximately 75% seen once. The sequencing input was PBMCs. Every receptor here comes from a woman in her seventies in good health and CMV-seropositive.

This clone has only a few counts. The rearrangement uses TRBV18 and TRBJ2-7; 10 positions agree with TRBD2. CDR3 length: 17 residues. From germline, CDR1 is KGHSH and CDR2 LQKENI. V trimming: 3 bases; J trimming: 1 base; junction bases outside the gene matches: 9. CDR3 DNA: TGTGCCAGCTCACCCCCCGGGACTAGCGATCGTTCCTACGAGCAGTACTTC. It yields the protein CASSPPGTSDRSYEQYF.

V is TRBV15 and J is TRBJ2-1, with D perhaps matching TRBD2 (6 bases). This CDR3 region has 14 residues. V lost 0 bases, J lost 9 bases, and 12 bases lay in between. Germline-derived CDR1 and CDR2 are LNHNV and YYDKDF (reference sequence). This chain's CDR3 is CATSRDGLASEQFF. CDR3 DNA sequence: TGTGCCACCAGCAGAGATGGGCTAGCGAGTGAGCAGTTCTTC.

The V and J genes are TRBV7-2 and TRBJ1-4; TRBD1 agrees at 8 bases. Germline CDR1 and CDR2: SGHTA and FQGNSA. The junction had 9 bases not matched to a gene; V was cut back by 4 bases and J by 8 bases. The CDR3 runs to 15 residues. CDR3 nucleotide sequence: TGTGCCAGCAGCTCCCCAGGGGGCCCAGGGGAAAAACTGTTTTTT. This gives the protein CASSSPGGPGEKLFF.

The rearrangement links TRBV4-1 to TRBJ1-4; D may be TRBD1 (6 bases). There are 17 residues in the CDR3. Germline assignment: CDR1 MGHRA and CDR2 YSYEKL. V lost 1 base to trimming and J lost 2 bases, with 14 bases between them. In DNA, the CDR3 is TGCGCCAGCAGCCAAGGACGGGGGGCGCGCACTAATGAAAAACTGTTTTTT. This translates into CASSQGRGARTNEKLFF.

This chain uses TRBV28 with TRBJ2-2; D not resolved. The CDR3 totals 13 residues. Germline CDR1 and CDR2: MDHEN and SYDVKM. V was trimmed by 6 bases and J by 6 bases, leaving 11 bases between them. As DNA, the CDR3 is TGTGCCAGCAGCAACGAAGCGCCCGGGGAGCTGTTTTTT. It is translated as CASSNEAPGELFF.

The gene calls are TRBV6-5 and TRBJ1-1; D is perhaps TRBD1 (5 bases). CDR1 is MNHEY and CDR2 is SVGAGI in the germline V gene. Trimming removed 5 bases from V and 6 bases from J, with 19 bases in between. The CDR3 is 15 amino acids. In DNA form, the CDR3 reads TGTGCCAGCAGTCCCCCAGGAGGGGCAGTCCCTGAAGCTTTCTTT. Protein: CASSPPGGAVPEAFF.

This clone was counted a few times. The CDR3 DNA is TGTGCCAGCAGCTGGGGACTAGCGTACGAGCAGTACTTC. It encodes CASSWGLAYEQYF. This chain links TRBV5-4 with TRBJ2-7; 10 bases line up with TRBD2. Trimming removed 3 bases from V and 4 bases from J; junction bases left unmatched: 1. The CDR3 covers 13 residues. Germline CDR1 is SGHNT and CDR2 is YYREEE (reference sequence).

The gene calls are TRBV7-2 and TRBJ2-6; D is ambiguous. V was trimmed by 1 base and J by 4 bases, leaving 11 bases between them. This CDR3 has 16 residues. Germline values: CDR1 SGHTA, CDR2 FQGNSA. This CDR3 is CASSLVSSGGANVLTF. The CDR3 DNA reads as TGTGCCAGCAGCTTAGTGTCCTCCGGGGGGGCCAACGTCCTGACTTTC. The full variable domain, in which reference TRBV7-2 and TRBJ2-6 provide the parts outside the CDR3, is GAGVSQSPSNKVTEKGKDVELRCDPISGHTALYWYRQSLGQGLEFLIYFQGNSAPDKSGLPSDRFSAERTGGSVSTLTIQRTQQEDSAVYLCASSLVSSGGANVLTFGAGSRLTVL.

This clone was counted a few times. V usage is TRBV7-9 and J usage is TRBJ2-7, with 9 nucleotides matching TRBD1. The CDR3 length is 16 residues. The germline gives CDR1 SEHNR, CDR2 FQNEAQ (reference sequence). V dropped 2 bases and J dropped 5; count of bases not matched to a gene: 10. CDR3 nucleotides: TGTGCCAGCAGCTTATCCTTGGACAGGGGACGCGACGAGCAGTACTTC. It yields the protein CASSLSLDRGRDEQYF.

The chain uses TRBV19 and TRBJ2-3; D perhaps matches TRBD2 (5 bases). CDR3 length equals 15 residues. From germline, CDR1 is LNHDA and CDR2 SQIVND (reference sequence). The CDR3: CATGRAVSSTDTQYF. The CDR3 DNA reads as TGTGCAACCGGGCGGGCCGTTTCCTCCACAGATACGCAGTATTTT.

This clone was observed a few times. DNA for the CDR3: TGTGCCAGCTCACCCCGGAGAGGGCAGGGGGGCTTTTCTGTGCGGGAGCAGTACTTC. Translated, it gives CASSPRRGQGGFSVREQYF. This chain links TRBV18 with TRBJ2-7; D possibly corresponds to TRBD1 (7 bases). V gave up 3 bases and J gave up 7 bases, with 31 bases separating them. The length of the CDR3 is 19 residues. Germline CDR1 is KGHSH and CDR2 is LQKENI.

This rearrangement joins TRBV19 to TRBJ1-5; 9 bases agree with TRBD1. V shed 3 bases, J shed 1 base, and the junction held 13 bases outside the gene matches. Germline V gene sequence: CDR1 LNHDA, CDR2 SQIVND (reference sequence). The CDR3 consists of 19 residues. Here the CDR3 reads CASSIGRTGGKVSNQPQHF. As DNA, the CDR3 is TGTGCCAGTAGTATTGGTCGTACAGGGGGCAAGGTGAGCAATCAGCCCCAGCATTTT.

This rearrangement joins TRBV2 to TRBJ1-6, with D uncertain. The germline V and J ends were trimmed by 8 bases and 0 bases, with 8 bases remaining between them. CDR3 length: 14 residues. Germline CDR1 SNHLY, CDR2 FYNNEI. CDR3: CASARGSYNSPLHF. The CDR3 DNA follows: TGTGCCAGCGCCCGAGGCTCCTATAATTCACCCCTCCACTTT. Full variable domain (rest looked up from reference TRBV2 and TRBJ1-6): EPEVTQTPSHQVTQMGQEVILRCVPISNHLYFYWYRQILGQKVEFLVSFYNNEISEKSEIFDDQFSVERPDGSNFTLKIRSTKLEDSAMYFCASARGSYNSPLHFGNGTRLTVT.

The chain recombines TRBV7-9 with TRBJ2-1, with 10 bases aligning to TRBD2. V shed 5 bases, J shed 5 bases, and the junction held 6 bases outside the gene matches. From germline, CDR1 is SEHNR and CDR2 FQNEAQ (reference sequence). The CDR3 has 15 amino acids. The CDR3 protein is CASSKLAGAHNEQFF. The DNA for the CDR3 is TGTGCCAGCAGCAAGCTAGCGGGGGCCCACAATGAGCAGTTCTTC. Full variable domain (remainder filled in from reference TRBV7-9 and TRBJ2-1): DTGVSQNPRHKITKRGQNVTFRCDPISEHNRLYWYRQTLGQGPEFLTYFQNEAQLEKSRLLSDRFSAERPKGSFSTLEIQRTEQGDSAMYLCASSKLAGAHNEQFFGPGTRLTVL.

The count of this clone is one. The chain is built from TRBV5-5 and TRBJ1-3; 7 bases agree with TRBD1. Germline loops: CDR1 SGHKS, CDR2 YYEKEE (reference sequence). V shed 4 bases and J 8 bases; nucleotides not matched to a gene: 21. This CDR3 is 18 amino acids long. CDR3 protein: CASSRDRQGMAKLDTIYF. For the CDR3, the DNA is TGTGCCAGCAGCCGGGACAGACAGGGTATGGCAAAGTTGGACACCATATATTTT.

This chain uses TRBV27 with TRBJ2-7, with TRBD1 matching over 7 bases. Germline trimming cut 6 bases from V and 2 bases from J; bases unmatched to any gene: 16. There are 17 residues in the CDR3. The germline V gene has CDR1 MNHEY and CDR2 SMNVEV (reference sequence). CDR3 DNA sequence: TGTGCCAGCAGCCACTCCACCGGGACAGAGTTTACCTACGAGCAGTACTTC. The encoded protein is CASSHSTGTEFTYEQYF.

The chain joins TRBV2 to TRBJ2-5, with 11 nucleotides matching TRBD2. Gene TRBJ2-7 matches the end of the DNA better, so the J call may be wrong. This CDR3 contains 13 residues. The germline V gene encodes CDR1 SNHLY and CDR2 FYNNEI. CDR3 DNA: TGTGCCACCACTAGCGGGAGTTTGTACGAGCAGTACTTC. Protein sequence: CATTSGSLYEQYF.

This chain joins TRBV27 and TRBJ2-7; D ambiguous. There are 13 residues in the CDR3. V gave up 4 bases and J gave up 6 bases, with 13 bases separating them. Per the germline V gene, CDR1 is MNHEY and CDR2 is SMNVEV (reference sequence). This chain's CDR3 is CASSSPRSPEQYF. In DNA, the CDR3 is TGTGCCAGCAGTTCCCCTAGATCCCCCGAGCAGTACTTC.

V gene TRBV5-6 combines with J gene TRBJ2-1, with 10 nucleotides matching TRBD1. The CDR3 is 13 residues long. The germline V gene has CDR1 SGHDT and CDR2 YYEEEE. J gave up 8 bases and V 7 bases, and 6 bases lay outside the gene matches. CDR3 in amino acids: CASRQGARDEQFF. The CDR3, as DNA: TGTGCCAGCCGACAGGGGGCCAGGGATGAGCAGTTCTTC.

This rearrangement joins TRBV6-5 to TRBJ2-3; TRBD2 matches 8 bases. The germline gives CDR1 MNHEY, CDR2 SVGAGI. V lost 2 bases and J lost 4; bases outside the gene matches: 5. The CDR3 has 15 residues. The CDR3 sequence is CASSYGGGLSDTQYF. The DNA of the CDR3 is TGTGCCAGCAGTTACGGCGGGGGGCTATCAGATACGCAGTATTTT.

The CDR3 loop reads CASSPSVGRGGGIARGTQYF. The CDR3 DNA reads as TGTGCCAGCAGCCCCTCCGTAGGGCGGGGGGGCGGAATAGCAAGAGGGACCCAGTACTTC. The chain is built from TRBV13 and TRBJ2-5; the match to TRBD2 covers 9 bases. Germline values: CDR1 PRHDT, CDR2 FYEKMQ (reference sequence). The CDR3 sequence is 20 residues long. V shed 5 bases and J 7 bases; nucleotides not matched to a gene: 26.

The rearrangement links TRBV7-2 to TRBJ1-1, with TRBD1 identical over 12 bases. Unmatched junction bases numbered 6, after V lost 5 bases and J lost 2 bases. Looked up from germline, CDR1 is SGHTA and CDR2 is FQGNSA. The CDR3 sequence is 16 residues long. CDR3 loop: CASSDRDRGHNTEAFF. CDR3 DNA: TGTGCCAGCAGCGACCGGGACAGGGGGCACAACACTGAAGCTTTCTTT.

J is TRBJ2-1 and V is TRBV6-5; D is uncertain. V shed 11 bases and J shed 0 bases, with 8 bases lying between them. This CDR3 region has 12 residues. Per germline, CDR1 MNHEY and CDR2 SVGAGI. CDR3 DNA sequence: TGTGCCGCATCCGGCTCCTACAATGAGCAGTTCTTC. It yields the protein CAASGSYNEQFF.

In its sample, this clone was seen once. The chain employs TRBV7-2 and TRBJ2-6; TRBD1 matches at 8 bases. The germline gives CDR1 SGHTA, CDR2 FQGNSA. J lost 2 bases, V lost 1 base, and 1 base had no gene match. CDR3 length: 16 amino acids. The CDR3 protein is CASSLGTGTGANVLTF. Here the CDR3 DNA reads TGTGCCAGCAGCTTAGGGACAGGGACTGGGGCCAACGTCCTGACTTTC.

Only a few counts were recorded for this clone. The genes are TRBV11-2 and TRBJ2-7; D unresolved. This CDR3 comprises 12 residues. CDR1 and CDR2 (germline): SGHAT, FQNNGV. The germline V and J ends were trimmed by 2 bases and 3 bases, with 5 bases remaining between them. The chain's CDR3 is CASSLNNYEQYF. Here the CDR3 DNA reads TGTGCCAGCAGCTTAAACAACTACGAGCAGTACTTC. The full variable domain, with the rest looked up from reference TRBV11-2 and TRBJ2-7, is EAGVAQSPRYKIIEKRQSVAFWCNPISGHATLYWYQQILGQGPKLLIQFQNNGVVDDSQLPKDRFSAERLKGVDSTLKIQPAKLEDSAVYLCASSLNNYEQYFGPGTRLTVT.

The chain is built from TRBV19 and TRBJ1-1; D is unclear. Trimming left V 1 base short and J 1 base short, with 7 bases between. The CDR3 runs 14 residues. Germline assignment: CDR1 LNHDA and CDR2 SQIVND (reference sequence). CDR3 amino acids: CASSIGARNTEAFF. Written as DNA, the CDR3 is TGTGCCAGTAGTATAGGGGCCAGGAACACTGAAGCTTTCTTT. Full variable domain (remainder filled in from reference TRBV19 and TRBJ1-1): DGGITQSPKYLFRKEGQNVTLSCEQNLNHDAMYWYRQDPGQGLRLIYYSQIVNDFQKGDIAEGYSVSREKKESFPLTVTSAQKNPTAFYLCASSIGARNTEAFFGQGTRLTVV.

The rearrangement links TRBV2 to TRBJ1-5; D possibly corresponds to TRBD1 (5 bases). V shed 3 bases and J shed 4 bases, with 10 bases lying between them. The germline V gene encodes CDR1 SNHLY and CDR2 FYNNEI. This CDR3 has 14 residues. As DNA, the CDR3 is TGTGCCAGCAGTGACCCGCGGACAAATCAGCCCCAGCATTTT. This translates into CASSDPRTNQPQHF. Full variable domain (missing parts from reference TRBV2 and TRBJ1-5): EPEVTQTPSHQVTQMGQEVILRCVPISNHLYFYWYRQILGQKVEFLVSFYNNEISEKSEIFDDQFSVERPDGSNFTLKIRSTKLEDSAMYFCASSDPRTNQPQHFGDGTRLSIL.